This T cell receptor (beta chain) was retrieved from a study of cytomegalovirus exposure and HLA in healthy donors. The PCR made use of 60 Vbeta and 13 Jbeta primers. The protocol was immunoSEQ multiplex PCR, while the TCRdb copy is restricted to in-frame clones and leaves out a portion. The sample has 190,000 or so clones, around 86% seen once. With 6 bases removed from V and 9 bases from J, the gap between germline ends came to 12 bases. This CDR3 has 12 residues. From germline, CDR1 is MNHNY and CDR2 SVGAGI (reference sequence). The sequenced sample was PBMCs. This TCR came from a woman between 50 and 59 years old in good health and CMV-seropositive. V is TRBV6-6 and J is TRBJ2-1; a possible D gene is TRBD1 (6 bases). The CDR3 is CASSSGQTEQFF. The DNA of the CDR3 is TGTGCCAGCAGCTCCGGACAGACTGAGCAGTTCTTC.